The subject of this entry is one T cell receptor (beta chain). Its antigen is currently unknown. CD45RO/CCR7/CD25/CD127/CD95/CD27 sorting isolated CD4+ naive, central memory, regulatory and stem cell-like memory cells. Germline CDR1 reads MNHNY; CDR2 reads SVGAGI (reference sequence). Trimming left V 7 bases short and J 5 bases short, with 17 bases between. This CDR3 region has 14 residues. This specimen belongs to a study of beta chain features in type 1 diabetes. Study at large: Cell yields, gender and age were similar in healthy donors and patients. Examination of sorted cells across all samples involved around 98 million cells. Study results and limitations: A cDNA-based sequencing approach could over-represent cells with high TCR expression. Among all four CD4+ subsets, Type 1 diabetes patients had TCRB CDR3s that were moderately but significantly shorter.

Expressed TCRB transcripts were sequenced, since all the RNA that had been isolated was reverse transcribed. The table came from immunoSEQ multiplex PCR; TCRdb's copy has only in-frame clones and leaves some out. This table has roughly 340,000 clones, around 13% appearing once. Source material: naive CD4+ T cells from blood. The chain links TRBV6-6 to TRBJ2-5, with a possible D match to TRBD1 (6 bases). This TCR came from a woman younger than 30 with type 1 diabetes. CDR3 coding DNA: TGTGCCAGCACCAGGGGTGGGGGTAGTGAGACCCAGTACTTC. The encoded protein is CASTRGGGSETQYF.